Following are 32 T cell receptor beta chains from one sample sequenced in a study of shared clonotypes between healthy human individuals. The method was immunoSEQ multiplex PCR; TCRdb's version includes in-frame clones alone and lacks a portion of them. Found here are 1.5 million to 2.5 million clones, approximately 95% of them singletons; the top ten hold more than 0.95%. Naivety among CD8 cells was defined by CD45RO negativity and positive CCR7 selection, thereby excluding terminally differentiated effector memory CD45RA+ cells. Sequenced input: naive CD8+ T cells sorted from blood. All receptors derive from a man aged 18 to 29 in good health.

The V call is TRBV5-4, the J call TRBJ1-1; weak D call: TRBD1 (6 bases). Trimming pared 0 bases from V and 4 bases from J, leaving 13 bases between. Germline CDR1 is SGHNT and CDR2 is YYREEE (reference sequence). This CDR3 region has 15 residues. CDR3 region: CASSLVGGLSTEAFF. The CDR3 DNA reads TGTGCCAGCAGCTTGGTTGGGGGGCTTAGCACTGAAGCTTTCTTT.

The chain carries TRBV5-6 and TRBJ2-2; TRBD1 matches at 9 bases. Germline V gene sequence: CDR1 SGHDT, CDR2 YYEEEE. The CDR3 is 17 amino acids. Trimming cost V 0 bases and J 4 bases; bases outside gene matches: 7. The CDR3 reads CASSLEPGQGATGELFF. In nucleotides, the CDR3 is TGTGCCAGCAGCTTGGAACCGGGACAGGGCGCCACCGGGGAGCTGTTTTTT.

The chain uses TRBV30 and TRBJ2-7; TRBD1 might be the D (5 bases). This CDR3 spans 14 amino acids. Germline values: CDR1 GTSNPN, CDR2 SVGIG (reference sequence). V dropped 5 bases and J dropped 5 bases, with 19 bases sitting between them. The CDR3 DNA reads TGTGCCTGGGGCGATGGGCAGGGAAGGGACGAGCAGTACTTC. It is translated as CAWGDGQGRDEQYF.

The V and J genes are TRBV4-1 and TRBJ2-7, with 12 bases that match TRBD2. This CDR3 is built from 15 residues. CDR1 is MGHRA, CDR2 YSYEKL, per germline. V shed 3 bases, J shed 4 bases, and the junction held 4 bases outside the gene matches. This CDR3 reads CASSQPSGGEYEQYF. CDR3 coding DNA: TGCGCCAGCAGCCAGCCTAGCGGGGGGGAATACGAGCAGTACTTC.

The CDR3 sequence: CATTLPGQGGTGELFF. CDR3 sequence (DNA): TGTGCCACCACTCTTCCGGGACAGGGAGGCACCGGGGAGCTGTTTTTT. The V and J genes are TRBV7-9 and TRBJ2-2; TRBD1 agrees at 9 bases. From germline, CDR1 is SEHNR and CDR2 FQNEAQ (reference sequence). The V and J ends lost 10 bases and 4 bases, in that order; junction bases with no gene match: 13. The CDR3 is 16 amino acids.

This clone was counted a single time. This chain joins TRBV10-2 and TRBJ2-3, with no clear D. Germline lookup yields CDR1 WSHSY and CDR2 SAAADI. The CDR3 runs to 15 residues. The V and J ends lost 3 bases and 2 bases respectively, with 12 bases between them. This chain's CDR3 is CASSDSRLPTDTQYF. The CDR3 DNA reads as TGCGCCAGCAGTGACTCGCGATTGCCCACAGATACGCAGTATTTT.

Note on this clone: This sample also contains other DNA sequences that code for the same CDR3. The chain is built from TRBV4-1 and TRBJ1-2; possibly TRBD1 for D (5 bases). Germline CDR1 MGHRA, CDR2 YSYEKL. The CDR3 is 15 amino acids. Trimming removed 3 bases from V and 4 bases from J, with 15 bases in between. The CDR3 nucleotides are TGCGCCAGCAGCCAGCGGCAGGGTGGCGGCTATGGCTACACCTTC. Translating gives CASSQRQGGGYGYTF.

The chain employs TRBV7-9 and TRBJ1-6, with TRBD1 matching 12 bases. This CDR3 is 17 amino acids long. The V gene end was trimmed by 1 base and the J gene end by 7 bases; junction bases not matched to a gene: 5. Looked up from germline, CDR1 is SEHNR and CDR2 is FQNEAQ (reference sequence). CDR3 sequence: CASSLEGTGGGNSPLHF. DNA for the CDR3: TGTGCCAGCAGCTTAGAAGGGACAGGGGGCGGAAATTCACCCCTCCACTTT.

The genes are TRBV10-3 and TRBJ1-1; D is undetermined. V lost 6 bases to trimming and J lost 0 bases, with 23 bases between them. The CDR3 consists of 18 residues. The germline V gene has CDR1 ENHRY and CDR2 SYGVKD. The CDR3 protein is CAISDVQGLGAMNTEAFF. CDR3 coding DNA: TGTGCCATCAGCGACGTCCAAGGCTTAGGAGCCATGAACACTGAAGCTTTCTTT.

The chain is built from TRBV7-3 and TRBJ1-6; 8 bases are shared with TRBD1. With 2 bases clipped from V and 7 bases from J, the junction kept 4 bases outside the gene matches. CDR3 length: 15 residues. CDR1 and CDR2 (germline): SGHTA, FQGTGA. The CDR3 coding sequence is TGTGCCAGCAGCTTAGGGACAGGACAGAATTCACCCCTCCACTTT. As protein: CASSLGTGQNSPLHF.

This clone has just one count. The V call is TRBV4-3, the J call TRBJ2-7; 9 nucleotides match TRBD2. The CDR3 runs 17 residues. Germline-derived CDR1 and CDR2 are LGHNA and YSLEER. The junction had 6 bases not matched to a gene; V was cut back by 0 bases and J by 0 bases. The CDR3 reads CASSQETSGLSSYEQYF. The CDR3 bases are TGCGCCAGCAGCCAAGAGACTAGCGGACTAAGCTCCTACGAGCAGTACTTC.

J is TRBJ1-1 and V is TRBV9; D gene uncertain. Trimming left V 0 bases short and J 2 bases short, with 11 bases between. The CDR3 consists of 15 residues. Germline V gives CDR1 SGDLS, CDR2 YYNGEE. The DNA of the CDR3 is TGTGCCAGCAGCGTAGTTTCGGGGTACAACACTGAAGCTTTCTTT. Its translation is CASSVVSGYNTEAFF. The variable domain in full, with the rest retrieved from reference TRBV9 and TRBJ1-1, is DSGVTQTPKHLITATGQRVTLRCSPRSGDLSVYWYQQSLDQGLQFLIQYYNGEERAKGNILERFSAQQFPDLHSELNLSSLELGDSALYFCASSVVSGYNTEAFFGQGTRLTVV.

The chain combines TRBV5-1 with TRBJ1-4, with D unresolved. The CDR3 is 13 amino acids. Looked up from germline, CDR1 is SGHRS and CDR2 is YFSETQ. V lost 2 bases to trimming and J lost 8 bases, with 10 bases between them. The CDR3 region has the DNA TGCGCCAGCAGCTTCCCTTCGGGCGAAAAACTGTTTTTT. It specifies CASSFPSGEKLFF.

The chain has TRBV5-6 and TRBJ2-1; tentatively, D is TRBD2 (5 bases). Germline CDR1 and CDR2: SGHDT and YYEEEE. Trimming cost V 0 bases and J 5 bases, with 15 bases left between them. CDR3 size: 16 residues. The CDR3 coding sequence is TGTGCCAGCAGCTTGGGCCCGCGGGCATGGGACAATGAGCAGTTCTTC. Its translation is CASSLGPRAWDNEQFF.

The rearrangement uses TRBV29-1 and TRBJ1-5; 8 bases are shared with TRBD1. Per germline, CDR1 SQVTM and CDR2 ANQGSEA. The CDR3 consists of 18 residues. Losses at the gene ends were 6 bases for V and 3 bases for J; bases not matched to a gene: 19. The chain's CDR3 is CSVQSPGQVDWVNQPQHF. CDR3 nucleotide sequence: TGCAGCGTCCAAAGTCCGGGACAGGTTGATTGGGTCAATCAGCCCCAGCATTTT.

The chain's CDR3 is CASTSGASYEQYF. Written as DNA, the CDR3 is TGTGCCAGCACCTCGGGGGCCTCCTACGAGCAGTACTTC. The gene calls are TRBV2 and TRBJ2-7; D is tentatively TRBD1 or TRBD2 (6 bases each). The CDR3 extends over 13 amino acids. V lost 7 bases and J 0 bases, leaving 10 bases between the germline ends. Germline V lookup: CDR1 SNHLY, CDR2 FYNNEI.

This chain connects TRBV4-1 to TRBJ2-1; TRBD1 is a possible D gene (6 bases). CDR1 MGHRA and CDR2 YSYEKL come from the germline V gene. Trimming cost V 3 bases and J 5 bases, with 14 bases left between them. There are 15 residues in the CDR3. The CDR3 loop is CASSHRNRADNEQFF. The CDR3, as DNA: TGCGCCAGCAGCCACAGAAACAGGGCAGACAATGAGCAGTTCTTC.

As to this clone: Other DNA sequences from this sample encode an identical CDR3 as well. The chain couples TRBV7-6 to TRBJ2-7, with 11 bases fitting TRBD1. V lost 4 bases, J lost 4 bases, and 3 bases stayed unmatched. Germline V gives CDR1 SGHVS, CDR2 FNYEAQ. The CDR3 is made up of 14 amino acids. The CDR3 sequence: CASSSGQGAYEQYF. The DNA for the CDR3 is TGTGCCAGCAGCTCCGGACAGGGGGCTTACGAGCAGTACTTC.

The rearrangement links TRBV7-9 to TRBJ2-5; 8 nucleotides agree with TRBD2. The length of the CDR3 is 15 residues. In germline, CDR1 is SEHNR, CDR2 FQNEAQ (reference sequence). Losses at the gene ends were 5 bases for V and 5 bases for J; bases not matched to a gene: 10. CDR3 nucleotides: TGTGCCAGCAGCCCCACCTCCGGCGGGGGGGAGACCCAGTACTTC. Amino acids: CASSPTSGGGETQYF.

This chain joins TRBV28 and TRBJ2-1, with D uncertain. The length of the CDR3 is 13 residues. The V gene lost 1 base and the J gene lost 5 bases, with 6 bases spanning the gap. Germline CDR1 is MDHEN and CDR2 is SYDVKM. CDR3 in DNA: TGTGCCAGCAGTTTATTGTCAGACAATGAGCAGTTCTTC. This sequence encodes CASSLLSDNEQFF.

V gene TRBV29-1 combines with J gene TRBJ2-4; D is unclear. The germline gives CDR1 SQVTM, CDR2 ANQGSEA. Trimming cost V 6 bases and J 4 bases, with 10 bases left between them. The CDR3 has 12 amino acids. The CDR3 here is CSVPGVKNIQYF. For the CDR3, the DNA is TGCAGCGTGCCAGGCGTTAAAAACATTCAGTACTTC.

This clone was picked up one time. CDR3 DNA sequence: TGTGCCAGTACCAACACGGCGGAGGCCTCCTATAATTCACCCCTCCACTTT. Encoded protein: CASTNTAEASYNSPLHF. V is TRBV19 and J is TRBJ1-6, with D unclear. The germline gives CDR1 LNHDA, CDR2 SQIVND (reference sequence). The CDR3 totals 17 residues. V lost 7 bases, J lost 0 bases, and 16 bases lay in between.

CDR3 protein: CASSQGGTDTQYF. The CDR3 DNA reads as TGTGCCAGCAGCCAAGGTGGGACAGATACGCAGTATTTT. The rearrangement joins TRBV14 to TRBJ2-3; D gene unclear. Trimming stripped 1 base from V and 3 bases from J, with 5 bases between. Germline values: CDR1 SGHDN, CDR2 FVKESK. The length of the CDR3 is 13 residues.

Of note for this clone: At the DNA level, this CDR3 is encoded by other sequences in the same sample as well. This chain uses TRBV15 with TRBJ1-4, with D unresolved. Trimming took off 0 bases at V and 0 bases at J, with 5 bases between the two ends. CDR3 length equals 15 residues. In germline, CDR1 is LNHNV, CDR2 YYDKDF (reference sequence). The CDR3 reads CATSREGTTNEKLFF. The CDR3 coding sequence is TGTGCCACCAGCAGAGAGGGCACAACTAATGAAAAACTGTTTTTT.

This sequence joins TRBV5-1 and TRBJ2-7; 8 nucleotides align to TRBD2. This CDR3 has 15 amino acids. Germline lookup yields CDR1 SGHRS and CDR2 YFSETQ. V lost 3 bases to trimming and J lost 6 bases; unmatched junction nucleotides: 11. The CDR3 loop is CASSSLGGGLSEQYF. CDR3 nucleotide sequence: TGCGCCAGCAGCTCCCTCGGGGGGGGTTTGAGCGAGCAGTACTTC.

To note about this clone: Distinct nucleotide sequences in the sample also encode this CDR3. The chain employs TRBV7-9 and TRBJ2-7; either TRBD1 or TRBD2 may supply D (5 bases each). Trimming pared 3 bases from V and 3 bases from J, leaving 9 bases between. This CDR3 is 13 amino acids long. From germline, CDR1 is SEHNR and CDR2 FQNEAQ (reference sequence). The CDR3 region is CASSLGELYEQYF. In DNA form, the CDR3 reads TGTGCCAGCAGCTTGGGGGAACTCTACGAGCAGTACTTC.

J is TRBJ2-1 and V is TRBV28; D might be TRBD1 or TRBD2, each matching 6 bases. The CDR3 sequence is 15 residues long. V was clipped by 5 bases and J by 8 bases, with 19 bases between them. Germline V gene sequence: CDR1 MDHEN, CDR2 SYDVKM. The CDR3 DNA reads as TGTGCCAGCAGTCTCTTAGTTCGGGGGCCGGATGAGCAGTTCTTC. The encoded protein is CASSLLVRGPDEQFF.

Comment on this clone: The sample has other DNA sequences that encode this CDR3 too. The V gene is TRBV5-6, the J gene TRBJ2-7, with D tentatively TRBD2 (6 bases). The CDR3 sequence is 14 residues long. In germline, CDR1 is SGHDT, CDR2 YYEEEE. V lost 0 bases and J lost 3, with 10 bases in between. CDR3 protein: CASSLGGILYEQYF. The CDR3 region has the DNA TGTGCCAGCAGCTTGGGCGGGATTCTCTACGAGCAGTACTTC.

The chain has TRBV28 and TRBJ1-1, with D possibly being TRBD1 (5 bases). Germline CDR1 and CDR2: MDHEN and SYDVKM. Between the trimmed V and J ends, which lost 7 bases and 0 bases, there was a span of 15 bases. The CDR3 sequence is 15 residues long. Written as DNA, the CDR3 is TGTGCCAGCAACCGCGGGGGGATCATGAACACTGAAGCTTTCTTT. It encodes CASNRGGIMNTEAFF. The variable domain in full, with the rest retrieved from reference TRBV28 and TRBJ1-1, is DVKVTQSSRYLVKRTGEKVFLECVQDMDHENMFWYRQDPGLGLRLIYFSYDVKMKEKGDIPEGYSVSREKKERFSLILESASTNQTSMYLCASNRGGIMNTEAFFGQGTRLTVV.

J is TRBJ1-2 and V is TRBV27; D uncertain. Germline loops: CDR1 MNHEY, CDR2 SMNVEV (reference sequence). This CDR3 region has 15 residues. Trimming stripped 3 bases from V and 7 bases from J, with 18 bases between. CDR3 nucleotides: TGTGCCAGCAGTTTTGGAGACACCGATCTAGCTGGCTACACCTTC. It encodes CASSFGDTDLAGYTF.

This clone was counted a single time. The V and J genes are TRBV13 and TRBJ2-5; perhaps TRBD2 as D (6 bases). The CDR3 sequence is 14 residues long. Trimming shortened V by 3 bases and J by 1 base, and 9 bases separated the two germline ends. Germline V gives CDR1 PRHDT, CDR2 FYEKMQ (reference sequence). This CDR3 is CASSLRGSQETQYF. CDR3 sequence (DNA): TGTGCCAGCAGCTTGCGGGGATCCCAAGAGACCCAGTACTTC.

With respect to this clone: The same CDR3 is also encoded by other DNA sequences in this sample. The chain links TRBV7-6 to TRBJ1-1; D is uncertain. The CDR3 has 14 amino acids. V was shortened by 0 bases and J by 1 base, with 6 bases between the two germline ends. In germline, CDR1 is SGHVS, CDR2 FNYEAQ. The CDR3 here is CASSLAEGNTEAFF. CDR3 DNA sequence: TGTGCCAGCAGCTTAGCGGAGGGGAACACTGAAGCTTTCTTT.